The following is a T cell receptor (beta chain) sequence with its context. The data stem from a study of T cell responses to AZD1222 COVID-19 vaccine. Repertoires were generated with immunoSEQ multiplex PCR, while TCRdb's copy carries only in-frame clones and drops some. The sample lists about 130,000 clones; approximately 90% were seen once. V lost 0 bases and J lost 6, with 16 bases in between. Germline V gene sequence: CDR1 SGHRS, CDR2 YFSETQ. CDR3 length: 16 residues. Second-dose groups at about 4 or about 12 weeks were pooled. This rearrangement joins TRBV5-1 to TRBJ2-1; tentative D call: TRBD2 (6 bases). The specimen comprised peripheral blood, sampled 28 days after the second AZD1222 dose. The clonotype was recovered from an adult who received the AZD1222 COVID-19 vaccine. The DNA for the CDR3 is TGCGCCAGCAGCTTGGCCGTGGCGGGATTCGGCAATGAGCAGTTCTTC. It encodes CASSLAVAGFGNEQFF.